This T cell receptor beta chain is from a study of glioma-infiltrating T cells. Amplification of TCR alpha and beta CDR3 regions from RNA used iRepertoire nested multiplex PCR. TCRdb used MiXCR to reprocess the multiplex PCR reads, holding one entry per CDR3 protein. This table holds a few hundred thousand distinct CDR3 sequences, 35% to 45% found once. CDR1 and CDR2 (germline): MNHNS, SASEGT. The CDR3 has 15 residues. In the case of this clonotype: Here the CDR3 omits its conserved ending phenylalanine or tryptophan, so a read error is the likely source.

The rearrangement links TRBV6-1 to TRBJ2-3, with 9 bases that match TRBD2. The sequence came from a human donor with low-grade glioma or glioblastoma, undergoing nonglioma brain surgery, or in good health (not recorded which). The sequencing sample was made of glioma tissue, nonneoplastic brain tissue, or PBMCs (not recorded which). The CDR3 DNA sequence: TGTGCCGGCAGTGAAGCGGCGGGAGGGCCCGATACGCAGTATCTT. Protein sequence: CAGSEAAGGPDTQYL.